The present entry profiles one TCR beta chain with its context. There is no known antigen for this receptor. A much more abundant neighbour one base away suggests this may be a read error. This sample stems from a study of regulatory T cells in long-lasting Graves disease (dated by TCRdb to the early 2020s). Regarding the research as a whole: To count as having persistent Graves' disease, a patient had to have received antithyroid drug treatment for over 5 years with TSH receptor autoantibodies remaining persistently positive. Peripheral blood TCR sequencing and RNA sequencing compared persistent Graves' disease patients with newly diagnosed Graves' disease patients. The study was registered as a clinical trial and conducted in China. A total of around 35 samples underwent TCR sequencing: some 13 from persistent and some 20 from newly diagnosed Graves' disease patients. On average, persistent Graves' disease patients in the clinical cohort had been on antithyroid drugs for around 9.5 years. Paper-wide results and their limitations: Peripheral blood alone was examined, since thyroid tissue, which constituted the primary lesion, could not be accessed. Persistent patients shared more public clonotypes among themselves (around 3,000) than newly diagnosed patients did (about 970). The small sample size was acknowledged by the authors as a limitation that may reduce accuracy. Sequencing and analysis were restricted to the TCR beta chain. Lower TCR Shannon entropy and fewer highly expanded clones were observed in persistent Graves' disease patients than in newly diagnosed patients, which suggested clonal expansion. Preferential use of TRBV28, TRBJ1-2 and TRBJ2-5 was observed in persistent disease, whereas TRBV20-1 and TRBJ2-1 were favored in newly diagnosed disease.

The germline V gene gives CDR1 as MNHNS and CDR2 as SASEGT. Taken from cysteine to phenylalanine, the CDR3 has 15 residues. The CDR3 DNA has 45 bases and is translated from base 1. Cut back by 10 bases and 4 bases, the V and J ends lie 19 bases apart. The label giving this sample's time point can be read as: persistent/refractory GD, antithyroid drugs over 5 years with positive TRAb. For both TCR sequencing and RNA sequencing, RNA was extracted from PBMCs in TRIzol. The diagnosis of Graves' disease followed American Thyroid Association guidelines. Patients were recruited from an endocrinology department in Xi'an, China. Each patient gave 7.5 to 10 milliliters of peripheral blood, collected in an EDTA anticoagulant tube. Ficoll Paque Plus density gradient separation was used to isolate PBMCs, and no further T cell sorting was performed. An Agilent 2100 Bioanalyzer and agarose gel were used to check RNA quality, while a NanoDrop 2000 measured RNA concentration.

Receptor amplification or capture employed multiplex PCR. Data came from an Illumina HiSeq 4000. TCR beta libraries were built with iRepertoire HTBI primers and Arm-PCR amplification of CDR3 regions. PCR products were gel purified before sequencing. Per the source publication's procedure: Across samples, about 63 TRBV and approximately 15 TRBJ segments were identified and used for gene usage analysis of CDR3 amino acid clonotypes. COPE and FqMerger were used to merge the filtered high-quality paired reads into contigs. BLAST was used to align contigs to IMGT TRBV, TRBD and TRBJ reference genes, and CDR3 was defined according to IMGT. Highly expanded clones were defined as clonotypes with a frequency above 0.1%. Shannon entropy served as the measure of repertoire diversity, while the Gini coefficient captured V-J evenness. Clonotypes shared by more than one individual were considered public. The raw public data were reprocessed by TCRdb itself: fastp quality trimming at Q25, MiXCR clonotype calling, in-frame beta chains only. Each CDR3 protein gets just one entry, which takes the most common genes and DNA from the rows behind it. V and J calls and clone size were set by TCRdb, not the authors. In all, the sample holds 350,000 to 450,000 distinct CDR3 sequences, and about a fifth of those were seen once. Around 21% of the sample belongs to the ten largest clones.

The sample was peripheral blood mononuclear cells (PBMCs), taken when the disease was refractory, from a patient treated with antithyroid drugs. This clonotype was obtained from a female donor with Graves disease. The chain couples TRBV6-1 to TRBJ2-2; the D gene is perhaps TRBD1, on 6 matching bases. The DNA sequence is TGTGCCAACAATACCTGGACAGAGATCACCGGGGAGCTGTTTTTT. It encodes CANNTWTEITGELFF.